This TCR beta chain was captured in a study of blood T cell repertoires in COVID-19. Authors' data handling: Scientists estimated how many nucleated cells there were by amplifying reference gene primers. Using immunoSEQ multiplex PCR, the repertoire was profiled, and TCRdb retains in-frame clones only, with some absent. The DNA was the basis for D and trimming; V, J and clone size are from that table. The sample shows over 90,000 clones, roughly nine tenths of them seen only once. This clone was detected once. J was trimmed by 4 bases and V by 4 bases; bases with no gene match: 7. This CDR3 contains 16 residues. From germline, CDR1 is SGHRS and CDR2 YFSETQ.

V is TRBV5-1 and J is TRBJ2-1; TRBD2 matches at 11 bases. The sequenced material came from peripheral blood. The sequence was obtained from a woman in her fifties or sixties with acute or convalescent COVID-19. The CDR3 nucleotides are TGCGCCAGCAGCCAACTAGGGACTAGCGGTTACAATGAGCAGTTCTTC. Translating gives CASSQLGTSGYNEQFF.